This T cell receptor (beta chain) was sequenced for a study of OX40 agonist ivuxolimab in advanced cancers. As for the study in general: Earlier treatment with anti-PD-1, anti-PD-L1 or anti-CTLA-4 was permitted, and 30% to 40% had received some.

Clones were read by immunoSEQ multiplex PCR, and TCRdb kept only the in-frame ones, dropping some. The table includes about 20,000 clones, about four fifths detected once. The CDR3 loop spans 12 amino acids. The germline V gene has CDR1 LGHNA and CDR2 YSLEER. The V end was cut by 0 bases, the J end by 7 bases, with 4 bases between. A single count supports this clone. The material was CD4+ or CD8+ T cells sorted from blood, obtained in a trial of the OX40 agonist ivuxolimab. The rearrangement joins TRBV4-3 to TRBJ2-1; D not certain. The receptor comes from an adult with an advanced solid tumor such as melanoma, head and neck, liver or kidney cancer. The CDR3 DNA sequence: TGCGCCAGCAGCCAAGATTGGAATGAGCAGTTCTTC. Residues: CASSQDWNEQFF.